Listed here are 24 T cell receptor beta chains from one sample, sequenced in a study of molecular identifiers for immune sequencing clone quantification. Using its own MiXCR run on the PCR reads, TCRdb lists one record per CDR3 protein. The table lists hundreds of thousands of distinct CDR3 sequences, about 25% of them singletons. The sequenced sample consisted of naive CD8+ T cells from blood, with Jurkat cell RNA spiked in. The subset is: FACS-sorted CD8+CD4-CCR7+CD45RA+ naive T cells. These receptors originate from a human donor in good health. Some libraries in this study had Jurkat cell RNA spiked in.

The chain carries TRBV9 and TRBJ2-2; D may be TRBD2 (5 bases). V was shortened by 0 bases and J by 7 bases, with 10 bases between the two germline ends. CDR1 SGDLS and CDR2 YYNGEE come from the germline V gene. This CDR3 spans 14 amino acids. The CDR3 loop reads CASSVGLAGGELFF. The DNA of the CDR3 is TGTGCCAGCAGCGTAGGGCTAGCCGGCGGGGAGCTGTTTTTT.

Comment on this clonotype: One base away lies a much larger clone, so this may be a sequencing read error. The rearrangement uses TRBV29-1 and TRBJ2-7, with TRBD1 matching over 8 bases. CDR3 length: 13 amino acids. The trim removed 6 bases at V and 3 bases at J, leaving 7 bases unmatched. Germline V gene data show CDR1 as SQVTM and CDR2 as ANQGSEA. The DNA for the CDR3 is TGCAGCGTCGTGGGACAGGTCTTCTACGAGCAGTACTTC. Translated, it gives CSVVGQVFYEQYF.

A few counts support this clonotype. CDR3 coding DNA: TGTGCCAGTAGTCCCGGGTTTGTGCACACCGGGGAGCTGTTTTTT. Its translation is CASSPGFVHTGELFF. The chain uses TRBV19 and TRBJ2-2; D not resolved. The CDR3 length is 15 residues. CDR1 and CDR2 (germline): LNHDA, SQIVND (reference sequence). V was shortened by 5 bases and J by 3 bases, with 13 bases between the two germline ends. Full variable domain (outside the CDR3, taken from reference TRBV19 and TRBJ2-2): DGGITQSPKYLFRKEGQNVTLSCEQNLNHDAMYWYRQDPGQGLRLIYYSQIVNDFQKGDIAEGYSVSREKKESFPLTVTSAQKNPTAFYLCASSPGFVHTGELFFGEGSRLTVL.

The CDR3 sequence: CASSIQGALQPQHF. The CDR3 bases are TGTGCCAGCAGTATCCAGGGGGCGCTTCAGCCCCAGCATTTT. V is TRBV28 and J is TRBJ1-5; 8 bases are shared with TRBD1. Per germline, CDR1 MDHEN and CDR2 SYDVKM. V shed 5 bases, J shed 6 bases, and the junction held 6 bases outside the gene matches. The CDR3 loop spans 14 amino acids.

To note about this clonotype: Possible read error: a much larger clone is one base away. This sequence joins TRBV7-2 and TRBJ1-3, with TRBD1 identical over 7 bases. The CDR3 consists of 15 residues. CDR1 and CDR2 from the germline V gene are SGHTA and FQGNSA. Germline trimming cut 3 bases from V and 0 bases from J; bases unmatched to any gene: 2. Here the CDR3 DNA reads TGTGCCAGCAGCTTTCCAGGGGGCTCTGGAAACACCATATATTTT. Amino acid sequence: CASSFPGGSGNTIYF.

This clonotype was observed once. This chain connects TRBV19 to TRBJ1-3; weak D call: TRBD1 (6 bases). Trimming took off 6 bases at V and 4 bases at J, with 16 bases between the two ends. The germline V gene has CDR1 LNHDA and CDR2 SQIVND (reference sequence). The CDR3 sequence is 15 residues long. The CDR3 is CASSVTGRGGNTIYF. In nucleotides, the CDR3 is TGTGCCAGTAGCGTGACAGGCCGTGGGGGAAACACCATATATTTT.

This clonotype was seen more than once but under ten times. This clone may be a read error of a much larger clone one base away. V and J are TRBV9 and TRBJ2-3, with D possibly TRBD1 on 5 matching bases. CDR3 length: 13 amino acids. Germline V lookup: CDR1 SGDLS, CDR2 YYNGEE. The CDR3 loop is CASSVLTTGTQYF. The CDR3 DNA is TGTGCCAGCAGCGTCCTCACCACAGGTACGCAGTATTTT.

In its sample, this clonotype was seen a few times. The genes are TRBV6-6 and TRBJ1-1; 7 nucleotides agree with TRBD1. Looked up from germline, CDR1 is MNHNY and CDR2 is SVGAGI (reference sequence). The CDR3 is 12 residues long. The V and J ends lost 4 bases and 10 bases, in that order; junction bases with no gene match: 6. The CDR3 loop reads CASSSDRERAFF. The CDR3 coding sequence is TGTGCCAGCAGTTCAGACAGGGAGCGAGCTTTCTTT.

V gene TRBV2 combines with J gene TRBJ1-5, with a weak D call TRBD1 (5 bases). Germline assignment: CDR1 SNHLY and CDR2 FYNNEI. This CDR3 region has 14 residues. Trimming removed 0 bases at V and 4 bases at J, with 7 bases between. CDR3 region: CASSEAGGNQPQHF. The CDR3 bases are TGTGCCAGCAGTGAAGCGGGGGGAAATCAGCCCCAGCATTTT.

This clonotype has a handful of counts. The chain is built from TRBV4-1 and TRBJ2-2; D gene uncertain. V was clipped by 1 base and J by 7 bases, with 10 bases between them. The germline CDR1 and CDR2 sequences are MGHRA and YSYEKL. The length of the CDR3 is 14 residues. CDR3 coding DNA: TGCGCCAGCAGCCAAGTACGATCTGACGGGGAGCTGTTTTTT. It yields the protein CASSQVRSDGELFF.

This clonotype was detected only a few times. Germline and junction disagree at one end, which may indicate a read error. This chain uses TRBV6-5 with TRBJ2-5, with D hard to call. The V gene's germline CDR1 is MNHEY and CDR2 SVGAGI. The CDR3 runs 13 residues. The CDR3 region has the DNA TGTGCCAGCAACACACCACTTCAAGAGACCCATTACTTC. It codes for CASNTPLQETHYF.

A word on this clonotype: A much larger clone is a single base away; this may be a read error. CDR3 sequence reads: CASSEGRGTTDTQYF. For the CDR3, the DNA is TGTGCCAGCAGCGAAGGGCGGGGGACCACAGATACGCAGTATTTT. J is TRBJ2-3 and V is TRBV21-1; TRBD1 is taken as the D call from the table, unchecked against the DNA. TRBV21-1 is reported as a pseudogene. This CDR3 is 15 amino acids long.

The table lists this clonotype with many counts. This chain connects TRBV28 to TRBJ2-7, with D possibly TRBD1 on 5 matching bases. The germline V gene has CDR1 MDHEN and CDR2 SYDVKM. This CDR3 has 14 residues. The V and J ends lost 3 bases and 0 bases respectively, with 9 bases between them. The CDR3 nucleotides read TGTGCCAGCAGTTTTGCAGGGCGCTCCTACGAGCAGTACTTC. Translated, it gives CASSFAGRSYEQYF.

The chain combines TRBV5-3 with TRBJ2-3; D not resolved. Being an ORF, TRBV5-3 has a function that is uncertain. Trimming took off 8 bases at V and 1 base at J, with 20 bases between the two ends. This CDR3 has 16 residues. The CDR3, as DNA: TGTGCCAGCGGCACGTACGACCCCCGCGGCACAGATACGCAGTATTTT. Translation: CASGTYDPRGTDTQYF.

The table lists this clonotype with many counts. The chain joins TRBV7-6 to TRBJ2-3; 7 positions agree with TRBD2. The CDR3 is 14 residues long. The germline V gene has CDR1 SGHVS and CDR2 FNYEAQ. V was pared by 5 bases and J by 1 base, with 3 bases of the junction left unmatched. In nucleotides, the CDR3 is TGTGCCAGCAGCGAGCGGGGTGGCACAGATACGCAGTATTTT. Translating it yields CASSERGGTDTQYF.

Concerning this clonotype itself: The junction departs from the called germline gene at one end, perhaps through a read error. This rearrangement joins TRBV5-3 to TRBJ1-4; no firm D call. TRBV5-3 is labeled an ORF, and its function is uncertain. This CDR3 region has 15 residues. Here the CDR3 DNA reads TGTGCCAGCAGCTTGGCTGGCACCAGTAATGAAAAACTGTTTTTT. It is translated as CASSLAGTSNEKLFF.

The chain has TRBV20-1 and TRBJ2-7, with D unresolved. CDR3 length: 15 residues. Germline CDR1 and CDR2: DFQATT and SNEGSKA (reference sequence). V was clipped by 0 bases and J by 5 bases, with 17 bases between them. The DNA for the CDR3 is TGCAGTGCTAGAGACAGACTTATAAGCAGCGACGAGCAGTACTTC. Translating it yields CSARDRLISSDEQYF.

This clonotype occurred once. The chain uses TRBV20-1 and TRBJ2-1; 9 nucleotides line up with TRBD2. This CDR3 has 17 residues. Germline loops: CDR1 DFQATT, CDR2 SNEGSKA (reference sequence). Germline trimming cut 0 bases from V and 2 bases from J; bases unmatched to any gene: 8. The DNA of the CDR3 is TGCAGTGCTAGAGATTTTTTTGGCGGGGGGGCCTACAATGAGCAGTTCTTC. Encoded protein: CSARDFFGGGAYNEQFF.

This clonotype was observed at least ten times. The chain links TRBV20-1 to TRBJ2-3; 10 bases map to TRBD1. The CDR3 is made up of 14 amino acids. Trimming at V came to 6 bases and at J to 6 bases, leaving 9 bases not matched to a gene. Germline-derived CDR1 and CDR2 are DFQATT and SNEGSKA (reference sequence). The CDR3 is CSAYDRGREDTQYF. CDR3 bases: TGCAGTGCCTATGACAGGGGGCGAGAGGATACGCAGTATTTT.

The chain recombines TRBV7-9 with TRBJ1-5, with TRBD1 identical over 8 bases. The length of the CDR3 is 16 residues. Germline CDR1 reads SEHNR; CDR2 reads FQNEAQ (reference sequence). J gave up 6 bases and V 1 base, and 8 bases lay outside the gene matches. DNA of the CDR3: TGTGCCAGCAGCTTAGACGGACAGGGAAAGATTCAGCCCCAGCATTTT. Residues: CASSLDGQGKIQPQHF.

Many counts were recorded for this clonotype. CDR3 sequence reads: CASSLGGAGQPQHF. CDR3 DNA: TGTGCCAGCAGCTTGGGGGGGGCTGGTCAGCCCCAGCATTTT. The chain carries TRBV5-6 and TRBJ1-5; D is perhaps TRBD1 (6 bases). V was pared by 0 bases and J by 6 bases, with 10 bases between. The germline CDR1 and CDR2 sequences are SGHDT and YYEEEE. The CDR3 contains 14 residues.

This clonotype was counted ten times or more. This chain uses TRBV7-9 with TRBJ2-2; no clear D. The ends were cut back, 2 bases at V and 2 bases at J, with 6 bases in the middle. There are 14 residues in the CDR3. Germline V gene lookup returns CDR1 SEHNR and CDR2 FQNEAQ (reference sequence). The CDR3 here is CASSLPANTGELFF. CDR3 DNA sequence: TGTGCCAGCAGCTTACCTGCAAACACCGGGGAGCTGTTTTTT.

This clonotype has ten or more counts. The chain joins TRBV20-1 to TRBJ1-5; D uncertain. V was cut by 2 bases and J by 5 bases, with 22 bases left in between. This CDR3 is built from 17 residues. CDR1 is DFQATT and CDR2 is SNEGSKA in the germline V gene (reference sequence). CDR3 coding DNA: TGCAGTGCTAGAAAGATCTTGGTGGGTTATGTTGATCAGCCCCAGCATTTT. It translates to CSARKILVGYVDQPQHF.

This clonotype was detected only a few times. V is TRBV28 and J is TRBJ2-5; no firm D call. The CDR3 contains 14 residues. Germline CDR1 is MDHEN and CDR2 is SYDVKM. The ends were cut back, 3 bases at V and 1 base at J, with 9 bases in the middle. Written as DNA, the CDR3 is TGTGCCAGCAGTTTTTGGTCAGGCCAAGAGACCCAGTACTTC. This gives the protein CASSFWSGQETQYF. Looking up the rest from reference TRBV28 and TRBJ2-5 gives the full variable domain: DVKVTQSSRYLVKRTGEKVFLECVQDMDHENMFWYRQDPGLGLRLIYFSYDVKMKEKGDIPEGYSVSREKKERFSLILESASTNQTSMYLCASSFWSGQETQYFGPGTRLLVL.